One T cell receptor (beta chain) is described in this entry. These data are taken from a study of sequential checkpoint blockade in melanoma. About the research overall: After both sequences, patients received maintenance nivolumab. TCRbeta immunosequencing was performed on DNA from roughly 91 pretreatment melanoma tumor samples.

Profiling relied on immunoSEQ multiplex PCR, and the TCRdb table lists in-frame clones only, not all of them. The sample carries around 10,000 clones, roughly 24% recorded once. With V trimmed by 2 bases and J by 0 bases, 9 bases remained unmatched. The CDR3 length is 17 residues. The germline CDR1 and CDR2 sequences are LNHDA and SQIVND (reference sequence). Treatment of the sample: randomized to nivolumab then ipilimumab (arm A) or the reverse (arm B). DNA-damaging chemotherapy had not been given to any patient beforehand. The V and J genes are TRBV19 and TRBJ1-1; 7 nucleotides match TRBD1. The sequence came from a human donor with melanoma. This specimen consisted of tumor tissue (inferred from file names), obtained from a patient given nivolumab and ipilimumab in sequence. The CDR3 region is CASSIRRTGPMNTEAFF. The CDR3 DNA follows: TGTGCCAGTAGTATAAGGCGGACAGGCCCTATGAACACTGAAGCTTTCTTT.